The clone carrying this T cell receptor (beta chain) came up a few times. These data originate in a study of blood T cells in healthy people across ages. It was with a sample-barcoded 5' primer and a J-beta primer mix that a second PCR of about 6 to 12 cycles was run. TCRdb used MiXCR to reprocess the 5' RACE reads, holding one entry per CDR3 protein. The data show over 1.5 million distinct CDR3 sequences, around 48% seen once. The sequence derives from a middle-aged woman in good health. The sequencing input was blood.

The CDR3 DNA reads as TGTGCCATCAGCCCGGACACGAGGGTTACATACAATGAGCAGTTCTTC. Translation: CAISPDTRVTYNEQFF. The chain recombines TRBV10-3 with TRBJ2-1; D may correspond to TRBD1 or TRBD2 (5 bases each). Germline V gene sequence: CDR1 ENHRY, CDR2 SYGVKD. This CDR3 is built from 16 residues. The V and J ends lost 6 bases and 4 bases respectively, with 19 bases between them.